A selection of T cell receptor beta chains follows, all from one sample in a study of identical twins. TCRdb analysed the 5' RACE reads with MiXCR anew, one entry per CDR3 protein. Found here are around 500,000 distinct CDR3 sequences, over 12% of them singletons; the top ten hold about 0.54%. These data were also reused for a study on yellow fever vaccine responses in identical twins.

The sample taken for sequencing was CD4+ T cells sorted from blood. The receptors were sampled from a woman in her late teens or twenties in good health. The CDR3 runs from the conserved cysteine through the conserved F or W. D genes are given only for firm matches. Size is omitted from some rows. Given values are once, few, many or a class for expanded clones.

>many|TRBJ2-1|TRBV5-6|TRBD1
CASSSWGQNYNEQFF
TGTGCCAGCAGCTCCTGGGGACAGAACTACAATGAGCAGTTCTTC
>NA|TRBJ2-2|TRBV5-1|NA
CASSETGNTGELFF
TGCGCCAGCAGCGAAACAGGAAACACCGGGGAGCTGTTTTTT
>many|TRBJ2-7|TRBV10-3|NA
CAISDRGAYEQYF
TGTGCCATCAGTGACAGGGGAGCCTACGAGCAGTACTTC
>few|TRBJ1-4|TRBV7-2|NA
CASSLSRGEKLFF
TGTGCCAGCAGCTTATCCCGGGGTGAAAAACTGTTTTTT
>few|TRBJ2-7|TRBV11-3|NA
CASSLGSPTGYLDEQYF
TGTGCCAGCAGCTTAGGATCCCCTACAGGGTACCTCGACGAGCAGTACTTC
>few|TRBJ2-5|TRBV12-3/TRBV12-4|TRBD2
CASSPLAGGRETQYF
TGTGCCAGCAGTCCTCTAGCGGGAGGGAGGGAGACCCAGTACTTC
>few|TRBJ2-7|TRBV2|NA
CASSRVYEQYF
TGTGCCAGCAGCAGGGTATACGAGCAGTACTTC
>once|TRBJ2-7|TRBV25-1|TRBD2
CASSPGGTGSYEQYF
TGTGCCAGCAGTCCGGGAGGGACGGGATCCTACGAGCAGTACTTC
>many|TRBJ2-7|TRBV29-1|NA
CSVEDRGKPYEQYF
TGCAGCGTTGAAGACAGGGGTAAGCCCTACGAGCAGTACTTC
>NA|TRBJ2-7|TRBV15|TRBD2
CATSKGTSPYEQYF
TGTGCCACCAGCAAAGGGACTAGTCCCTACGAGCAGTACTTC
>NA|TRBJ1-1|TRBV6-2/TRBV6-3|NA
CASSYLNGEAFF
TGTGCCAGCAGTTACTTGAACGGGGAAGCTTTCTTT
>NA|TRBJ2-3|TRBV6-1|TRBD2
CASSLPGTNTDTQYF
TGTGCCAGCAGCCTCCCAGGGACTAACACAGATACGCAGTATTTT
>few|TRBJ2-7|TRBV6-1|TRBD1
CATSGTGVSYEQYF
TGTGCCACCTCCGGGACAGGGGTTTCCTACGAGCAGTACTTC
>NA|TRBJ2-3|TRBV5-1|NA
CASSLFQGTAQGTDTQYF
TGCGCCAGCAGCTTGTTTCAGGGGACGGCGCAGGGCACAGATACGCAGTATTTT
>NA|TRBJ2-7|TRBV7-2|NA
CASSSGLRFYEQYF
TGTGCCAGCAGCTCCGGCCTCAGGTTCTACGAGCAGTACTTC
>few|TRBJ2-1|TRBV5-6|TRBD2
CASSFGLAGSYNEQFF
TGTGCCAGCAGCTTCGGACTAGCGGGCTCCTACAATGAGCAGTTCTTC
>NA|TRBJ2-3|TRBV15|TRBD2
CATSLTSGGVGSTDTQYF
TGTGCCACCAGCCTGACTAGCGGGGGGGTGGGTAGCACAGATACGCAGTATTTT
>few|TRBJ2-2|TRBV6-1|TRBD1
CASSQTLTGTGGTGELFF
TGTGCCAGCAGTCAAACCCTCACCGGGACAGGGGGCACCGGGGAGCTGTTTTTT
>NA|TRBJ2-5|TRBV10-3|TRBD1
CAIRSTIDRAGETQYF
TGTGCCATCAGGAGCACAATTGACAGGGCCGGGGAGACCCAGTACTTC
>few|TRBJ1-5|TRBV24-1|TRBD1
CATSETQGAVQPQHF
TGTGCCACCAGTGAGACGCAGGGGGCCGTTCAGCCCCAGCATTTT
>few|TRBJ2-3|TRBV2|NA
CASGAGYTDTQYF
TGTGCCAGCGGGGCGGGATACACAGATACGCAGTATTTT
>many|TRBJ1-5|TRBV3-1|NA
CASSQAQGRQPQHF
TGTGCCAGCAGCCAAGCTCAGGGAAGGCAGCCCCAGCATTTT
>few|TRBJ2-5|TRBV2|NA
CASRDGGQETQYF
TGTGCCAGCAGGGATGGGGGGCAGGAGACCCAGTACTTC
>many|TRBJ1-1|TRBV12-3/TRBV12-4|NA
CASRPQGFGTEAFF
TGTGCCAGCAGACCACAGGGTTTTGGCACTGAAGCTTTCTTT
>few|TRBJ2-1|TRBV3-1|NA
CASSLDLFGVNEQFF
TGTGCCAGCAGCCTGGACCTTTTTGGCGTCAATGAGCAGTTCTTC
>NA|TRBJ1-2|TRBV2|NA
CASSEVGAFYGYTF
TGTGCCAGCAGTGAGGTTGGAGCCTTCTATGGCTACACCTTC
>NA|TRBJ2-1|TRBV6-5|TRBD2
CASSWGGWTYNEQFF
TGTGCCAGCAGTTGGGGAGGGTGGACCTACAATGAGCAGTTCTTC
>few|TRBJ2-5|TRBV3-1|NA
CASSQGAGVRETQYF
TGTGCCAGCAGCCAAGGCGCAGGGGTACGAGAGACCCAGTACTTC
>few|TRBJ2-7|TRBV7-2|NA
CASSLGDLTYEQYF
TGTGCCAGCAGCTTAGGAGACCTAACCTACGAGCAGTACTTC
>NA|TRBJ2-1|TRBV7-9|NA
CASSLSSGKKTHNEQFF
TGTGCCAGCAGCTTATCGTCGGGCAAGAAAACCCACAATGAGCAGTTCTTC
>many|TRBJ2-7|TRBV6-5|NA
CASSQGHEQYF
TGTGCCAGCAGCCAGGGCCACGAGCAGTACTTC
>NA|TRBJ2-2|TRBV5-1|TRBD1
CASTGTVTGELFF
TGCGCCAGCACTGGGACAGTGACCGGGGAGCTGTTTTTT
>NA|TRBJ2-3|TRBV19|TRBD1
CASTAGGASDTQYF
TGTGCCAGTACGGCAGGGGGCGCCTCAGATACGCAGTATTTT
>NA|TRBJ1-2|TRBV5-1|TRBD1
CASSLKTGISTNYGYTF
TGCGCCAGCAGCTTGAAGACAGGGATTTCGACTAACTATGGCTACACCTTC
>NA|TRBJ2-3|TRBV20-1|NA
CSARITVLTDTQYF
TGCAGTGCTAGAATTACGGTCCTCACAGATACGCAGTATTTT
>many|TRBJ2-7|TRBV7-9|TRBD1
CASSPRTGAYEQYF
TGTGCCAGCAGCCCTCGGACAGGGGCCTACGAGCAGTACTTC
>NA|TRBJ2-7|TRBV18|NA
CASSPPDRTYEQYF
TGTGCCAGCTCCCCCCCCGACAGAACCTACGAGCAGTACTTC
>few|TRBJ2-2|TRBV3-1|NA
CASSLPSTTGTGELFF
TGTGCCAGCAGCCTCCCCTCGACTACAGGGACCGGGGAGCTGTTTTTT
>few|TRBJ2-5|TRBV12-3/TRBV12-4|TRBD1
CASSPGTGPRETQYF
TGTGCCAGCAGCCCTGGGACAGGGCCGCGGGAGACCCAGTACTTC
>NA|TRBJ2-1|TRBV7-6|TRBD2
CASSVRAAGGNNEQFF
TGTGCCAGCAGCGTCCGCGCGGCGGGGGGGAACAATGAGCAGTTCTTC
>few|TRBJ2-1|TRBV4-2|TRBD2
CASSTGGTSGERSYNEQFF
TGTGCCAGCAGCACAGGGGGGACTAGCGGGGAGAGGTCCTACAATGAGCAGTTCTTC
>few|TRBJ2-3|TRBV2|NA
CASKPTLADTQYF
TGTGCCAGCAAGCCAACGCTCGCAGATACGCAGTATTTT
>many|TRBJ1-5|TRBV2|NA
CASRMSGGYQPQHF
TGTGCCAGCAGGATGTCGGGGGGCTATCAGCCCCAGCATTTT
>few|TRBJ2-4|TRBV28|NA
CASSGGELAKNIQYF
TGTGCCAGCAGTGGGGGTGAGCTAGCCAAAAACATTCAGTACTTC
>NA|TRBJ2-5|TRBV29-1|NA
CSVGGGKETQYF
TGCAGCGTTGGAGGCGGGAAAGAGACCCAGTACTTC
>few|TRBJ2-2|TRBV29-1|TRBD1
CSATGTGGSGELFF
TGCAGCGCAACCGGGACAGGGGGATCCGGGGAGCTGTTTTTT
>few|TRBJ1-2|TRBV5-4|NA
CASSSRGTNYGYTF
TGTGCCAGCAGCTCCAGGGGTACTAACTATGGCTACACCTTC
>few|TRBJ2-3|TRBV6-1|TRBD2
CASSWTSGGRQAQYF
TGTGCCAGCAGCTGGACTAGCGGGGGGAGACAGGCGCAGTATTTT
>NA|TRBJ2-5|TRBV6-1|NA
CASSVGHYQETQYF
TGTGCCAGCAGCGTGGGACACTACCAAGAGACCCAGTACTTC
>NA|TRBJ2-5|TRBV5-5|NA
CASTPRAYQETQYF
TGTGCCAGCACCCCGCGGGCGTACCAAGAGACCCAGTACTTC
>NA|TRBJ2-1|TRBV3-1|TRBD2
CASSPRLAGGGRNEQFF
TGTGCCAGCAGCCCCCGACTAGCGGGGGGGGGGAGGAATGAGCAGTTCTTC
>NA|TRBJ2-3|TRBV24-1|TRBD2
CATSDLGLAGVKNTQYF
TGTGCCACCAGTGATTTGGGACTAGCGGGAGTGAAGAATACGCAGTATTTT
>NA|TRBJ2-7|TRBV12-3/TRBV12-4|NA
CASSIGTGEQYF
TGTGCCAGCAGTATTGGAACCGGCGAGCAGTACTTC
>NA|TRBJ2-3|TRBV5-1|NA
CASSLEGVRADTQYF
TGCGCCAGCAGCTTGGAGGGGGTTCGGGCAGATACGCAGTATTTT